A single sample is the source of the 12 T cell receptor beta chains below, sequenced in a study of cytomegalovirus exposure and HLA in healthy donors. The PCR had 60 Vbeta and 13 Jbeta primers. Libraries were prepared by immunoSEQ multiplex PCR; TCRdb keeps only in-frame clonotypes and omits some of them. This sample has roughly 150,000 clones, with over 60% found just once. The source material was PBMCs. These receptor sequences come from a male donor in good health and CMV-seronegative.

This sequence joins TRBV7-9 and TRBJ1-2; D unclear. Looked up from germline, CDR1 is SEHNR and CDR2 is FQNEAQ (reference sequence). Trimming pared 1 base from V and 1 base from J, leaving 7 bases between. This CDR3 has 14 amino acids. This CDR3 reads CASSLDNSNYGYTF. CDR3 sequence (DNA): TGTGCCAGCAGCTTAGATAACAGTAACTATGGCTACACCTTC.

The CDR3 region is CASSLDSYNSPLHF. The DNA for the CDR3 is TGCGCCAGCAGCTTGGACAGCTATAATTCACCCCTCCACTTT. The chain is built from TRBV5-1 and TRBJ1-6, with unresolved D. The CDR3 covers 14 residues. Per the germline V gene, CDR1 is SGHRS and CDR2 is YFSETQ. Trimming removed 0 bases at V and 3 bases at J, with 4 bases between.

This clone was counted once. The V call is TRBV19, the J call TRBJ2-1; D gene uncertain. The V gene's germline CDR1 is LNHDA and CDR2 SQIVND (reference sequence). The CDR3 has 13 residues. In DNA, the CDR3 is TGTTCAAGTAGGTCCCAGGCTTACAATGAGCAGTTCTTC. It codes for CSSRSQAYNEQFF.

V is TRBV19 and J is TRBJ1-5; TRBD1 matches 8 bases. The CDR3 sequence is 19 residues long. Looked up from germline, CDR1 is LNHDA and CDR2 is SQIVND (reference sequence). V shed 8 bases, J shed 4 bases, and the junction held 22 bases outside the gene matches. CDR3 residues: CASSGLFSGQGRFNQPQHF. The CDR3 coding sequence is TGTGCCAGTTCAGGTTTGTTCTCTGGACAGGGTCGTTTTAATCAGCCCCAGCATTTT.

This clone was detected only a few times. The chain employs TRBV7-3 and TRBJ2-5, with 10 bases fitting TRBD2. Germline trimming cut 6 bases from V and 0 bases from J; bases unmatched to any gene: 19. Germline V lookup: CDR1 SGHTA, CDR2 FQGTGA. There are 20 residues in the CDR3. The CDR3 loop is CASRPHVASGGPWYQETQYF. The CDR3 coding sequence is TGTGCCAGCAGGCCCCATGTGGCTAGCGGGGGCCCTTGGTACCAAGAGACCCAGTACTTC.

This chain connects TRBV16 to TRBJ1-4; D call uncertain. The V and J ends lost 6 bases and 5 bases respectively, with 16 bases between them. CDR1 KGHSY and CDR2 FQNENV come from the germline V gene. The CDR3 has 15 residues. CDR3 region: CASSNKGAQNEKLFF. CDR3 DNA sequence: TGTGCCAGCAGTAACAAGGGAGCCCAAAATGAAAAACTGTTTTTT.

The chain uses TRBV27 and TRBJ2-4, with TRBD2 matching over 8 bases. Germline trimming cut 8 bases from V and 10 bases from J; bases unmatched to any gene: 10. This CDR3 region has 13 residues. Germline V CDR1 and CDR2: MNHEY, SMNVEV (reference sequence). The CDR3 sequence is CASAGGGTAIQYF. The DNA for the CDR3 is TGTGCCAGCGCCGGGGGGGGGACGGCGATTCAGTACTTC.

The genes are TRBV4-1 and TRBJ2-3; TRBD2 matches at 14 bases. CDR3 length equals 19 residues. V dropped 4 bases and J dropped 0; count of bases not matched to a gene: 9. Germline CDR1 is MGHRA and CDR2 is YSYEKL. The CDR3 is CASSPYRTSGGRSTDTQYF. The CDR3 region has the DNA TGCGCCAGCAGCCCCTACCGGACTAGCGGGGGGAGGAGCACAGATACGCAGTATTTT.

The CDR3 is CASLRDTYSYEQYF. The CDR3 DNA sequence: TGTGCCAGCCTCCGGGACACGTATTCCTACGAGCAGTACTTC. This chain connects TRBV2 to TRBJ2-7; D possibly corresponds to TRBD1 (6 bases). CDR3 length equals 14 residues. V lost 8 bases to trimming and J lost 1 base, with 15 bases between them. The germline CDR1 and CDR2 sequences are SNHLY and FYNNEI.

This chain uses TRBV4-1 with TRBJ2-1; TRBD2 might be the D (6 bases). With 5 bases removed from V and 0 bases from J, the gap between germline ends came to 11 bases. Per germline, CDR1 MGHRA and CDR2 YSYEKL. The CDR3 loop spans 15 amino acids. The CDR3: CASSTRGSSYNEQFF. The DNA of the CDR3 is TGCGCCAGCAGCACCCGGGGGAGCTCCTACAATGAGCAGTTCTTC.

The V and J genes are TRBV5-1 and TRBJ2-1; D is unresolved. The V end lost 1 base, the J end lost 4 bases, and 9 bases lay between the germline ends. The CDR3 spans 14 residues. Germline V gives CDR1 SGHRS, CDR2 YFSETQ. CDR3 sequence: CASSLMAPYNEQFF. The CDR3 DNA follows: TGCGCCAGCAGCTTGATGGCACCTTACAATGAGCAGTTCTTC.

The chain recombines TRBV7-9 with TRBJ2-3; D is undetermined. Trimming pared 9 bases from V and 0 bases from J, leaving 10 bases between. This CDR3 has 13 residues. CDR1 and CDR2 from the germline V gene are SEHNR and FQNEAQ (reference sequence). The CDR3 DNA is TGTGCCAGTAACATGCCTAGCACAGATACGCAGTATTTT. It translates to CASNMPSTDTQYF.